The 11 T cell receptor beta chains below all came from one sample that was sequenced in a study of cytomegalovirus exposure and HLA in healthy donors. Generated by immunoSEQ multiplex PCR, the TCRdb table keeps only in-frame clones and is missing some. Of some 140,000 clones detected, around 85% appear once; the ten largest clones hold less than 3%. The sample comprised PBMCs. These TCRs come from a man younger than 35 in good health and CMV-seronegative.

The count of this clone is one. The chain carries TRBV5-4 and TRBJ1-2; no definite D call. Per the germline V gene, CDR1 is SGHNT and CDR2 is YYREEE (reference sequence). The length of the CDR3 is 11 residues. V was clipped by 4 bases and J by 2 bases, with 3 bases between them. The CDR3 DNA is TGTGCCAGCAGCCAGAACTATGGCTACACCTTC. Residues: CASSQNYGYTF. The entire variable domain, with the rest obtained from reference TRBV5-4 and TRBJ1-2, is as follows: ETGVTQSPTHLIKTRGQQVTLRCSSQSGHNTVSWYQQALGQGPQFIFQYYREEENGRGNFPPRFSGLQFPNYSSELNVNALELDDSALYLCASSQNYGYTFGSGTRLTVV.

J is TRBJ2-5 and V is TRBV6-5; D is uncertain. The germline V and J ends were trimmed by 5 bases and 4 bases, with 17 bases remaining between them. The length of the CDR3 is 15 residues. The germline gives CDR1 MNHEY, CDR2 SVGAGI. In nucleotides, the CDR3 is TGTGCCAGCAGTCCTTTTCAGACGTCAGGAGAGACCCAGTACTTC. Encoded protein: CASSPFQTSGETQYF.

This sequence joins TRBV9 and TRBJ2-2; D call uncertain. Per the germline V gene, CDR1 is SGDLS and CDR2 is YYNGEE. Trimming removed 4 bases at V and 3 bases at J, with 4 bases between. The CDR3 spans 12 residues. This CDR3 reads CASSSYTGELFF. Written as DNA, the CDR3 is TGTGCCAGCAGCTCTTACACCGGGGAGCTGTTTTTT. The variable domain in full, with the rest retrieved from reference TRBV9 and TRBJ2-2, is DSGVTQTPKHLITATGQRVTLRCSPRSGDLSVYWYQQSLDQGLQFLIQYYNGEERAKGNILERFSAQQFPDLHSELNLSSLELGDSALYFCASSSYTGELFFGEGSRLTVL.

This clone was detected once. This chain links TRBV11-2 with TRBJ1-2; weak D call: TRBD1 (5 bases). The CDR3 covers 16 residues. V was trimmed by 4 bases and J by 5 bases, leaving 20 bases between them. In germline, CDR1 is SGHAT, CDR2 FQNNGV. Here the CDR3 DNA reads TGTGCCAGCAGCTCAAACGGGGGGATCTATCAATATGGCTACACCTTC. Translated: CASSSNGGIYQYGYTF.

This clone was counted a single time. The chain employs TRBV13 and TRBJ1-1; D not resolved. Trimming removed 2 bases at V and 0 bases at J, with 4 bases between. The CDR3 length is 13 residues. Germline assignment: CDR1 PRHDT and CDR2 FYEKMQ (reference sequence). The CDR3 spells CASSLRVNTEAFF. DNA for the CDR3: TGTGCCAGCAGCTTACGGGTGAACACTGAAGCTTTCTTT. Variable domain in full (rest from reference TRBV13 and TRBJ1-1): AAGVIQSPRHLIKEKRETATLKCYPIPRHDTVYWYQQGPGQDPQFLISFYEKMQSDKGSIPDRFSAQQFSDYHSELNMSSLELGDSALYFCASSLRVNTEAFFGQGTRLTVV.

This CDR3 is CASSHDGQGSNEQYF. The DNA of the CDR3 is TGTGCCAGCTCACACGACGGACAGGGGTCAAACGAGCAGTACTTC. The chain uses TRBV18 and TRBJ2-7; 9 bases agree with TRBD1. The ends lost 4 bases at V and 5 bases at J; junction bases unmatched: 9. The CDR3 runs 15 residues. From germline, CDR1 is KGHSH and CDR2 LQKENI. The variable domain in full, with the rest retrieved from reference TRBV18 and TRBJ2-7, is NAGVMQNPRHLVRRRGQEARLRCSPMKGHSHVYWYRQLPEEGLKFMVYLQKENIIDESGMPKERFSAEFPKEGPSILRIQQVVRGDSAAYFCASSHDGQGSNEQYFGPGTRLTVT.

This clone has only a few counts. Distinct nucleotide sequences in the sample also encode this CDR3. CDR3 residues: CASSGQGGTEAFF. DNA for the CDR3: TGTGCCAGCAGTGGACAGGGTGGCACTGAAGCTTTCTTT. The chain joins TRBV2 to TRBJ1-1, with 7 bases identical to TRBD1. CDR3 length: 13 amino acids. V shed 4 bases, J shed 4 bases, and the junction held 3 bases outside the gene matches. Germline V lookup: CDR1 SNHLY, CDR2 FYNNEI.

J is TRBJ2-1 and V is TRBV11-3; no clear D gene. Per the germline V gene, CDR1 is SGHNT and CDR2 is YENEEA. Trimming took 1 base from V and 2 from J, leaving 9 bases between them. The CDR3 totals 15 residues. The CDR3 region has the DNA TGTGCCAGCAGCTTAGCGGCGGTCCCCTACAATGAGCAGTTCTTC. Its translation is CASSLAAVPYNEQFF.

This clone was recorded once. The chain joins TRBV19 to TRBJ1-4; TRBD1 is a possible D gene (5 bases). V lost 3 bases, J lost 5 bases, and 10 bases lay in between. Germline lookup yields CDR1 LNHDA and CDR2 SQIVND (reference sequence). This CDR3 spans 14 amino acids. This CDR3 reads CASSIGQGNEKLFF. The CDR3 DNA reads as TGTGCCAGTAGTATTGGCCAGGGAAATGAAAAACTGTTTTTT. Looking up the rest from reference TRBV19 and TRBJ1-4 gives the full variable domain: DGGITQSPKYLFRKEGQNVTLSCEQNLNHDAMYWYRQDPGQGLRLIYYSQIVNDFQKGDIAEGYSVSREKKESFPLTVTSAQKNPTAFYLCASSIGQGNEKLFFGSGTQLSVL.

The chain has TRBV14 and TRBJ1-1; D not resolved. The CDR3 is 13 residues long. CDR1 and CDR2 (germline): SGHDN, FVKESK. The V end lost 2 bases, the J end lost 4 bases, and 8 bases lay between the germline ends. The CDR3 sequence is CASSQSPVTEAFF. The CDR3 DNA is TGTGCCAGCAGCCAAAGTCCGGTCACTGAAGCTTTCTTT.

With respect to this clone: The same CDR3 can be traced to other DNA sequences in this sample. This chain links TRBV5-1 with TRBJ2-3, with 10 bases that match TRBD2. Trimming cost V 1 base and J 5 bases; bases outside gene matches: 4. The CDR3 runs 15 residues. Germline V gene sequence: CDR1 SGHRS, CDR2 YFSETQ. For the CDR3, the DNA is TGCGCCAGCAGCTTGCAAGCGGGAGGGAGAGATACGCAGTATTTT. This codes for CASSLQAGGRDTQYF.